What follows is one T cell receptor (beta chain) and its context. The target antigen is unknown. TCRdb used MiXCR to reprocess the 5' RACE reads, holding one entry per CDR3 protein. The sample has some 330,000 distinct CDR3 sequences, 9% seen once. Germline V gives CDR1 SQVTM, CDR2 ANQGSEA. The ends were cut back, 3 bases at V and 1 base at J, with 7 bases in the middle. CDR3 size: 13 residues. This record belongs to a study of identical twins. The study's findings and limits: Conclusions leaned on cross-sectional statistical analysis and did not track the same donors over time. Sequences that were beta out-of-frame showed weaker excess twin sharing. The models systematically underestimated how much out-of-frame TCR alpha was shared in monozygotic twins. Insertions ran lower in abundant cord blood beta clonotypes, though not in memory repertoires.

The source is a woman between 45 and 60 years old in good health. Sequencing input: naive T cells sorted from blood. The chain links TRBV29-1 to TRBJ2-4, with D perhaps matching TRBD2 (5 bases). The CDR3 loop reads CSVDGEAKNIQYF. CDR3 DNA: TGCAGCGTTGACGGGGAGGCCAAAAACATTCAGTACTTC. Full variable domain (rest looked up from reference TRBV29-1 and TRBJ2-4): SAVISQKPSRDICQRGTSLTIQCQVDSQVTMMFWYRQQPGQSLTLIATANQGSEATYESGFVIDKFPISRPNLTFSTLTVSNMSPEDSSIYLCSVDGEAKNIQYFGAGTRLSVL.